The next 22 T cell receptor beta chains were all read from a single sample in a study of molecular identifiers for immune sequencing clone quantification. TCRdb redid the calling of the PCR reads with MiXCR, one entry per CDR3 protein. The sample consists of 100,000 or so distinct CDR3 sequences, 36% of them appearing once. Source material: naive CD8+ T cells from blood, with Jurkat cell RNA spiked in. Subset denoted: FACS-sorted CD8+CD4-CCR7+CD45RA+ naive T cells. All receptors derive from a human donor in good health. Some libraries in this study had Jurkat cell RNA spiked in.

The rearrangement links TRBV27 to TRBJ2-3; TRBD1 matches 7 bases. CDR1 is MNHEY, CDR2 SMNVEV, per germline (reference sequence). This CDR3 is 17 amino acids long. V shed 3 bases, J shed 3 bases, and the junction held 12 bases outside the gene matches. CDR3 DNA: TGTGCCAGCAGTTTGACCGGTTGGACAGGAAGGACAGATACGCAGTATTTT. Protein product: CASSLTGWTGRTDTQYF.

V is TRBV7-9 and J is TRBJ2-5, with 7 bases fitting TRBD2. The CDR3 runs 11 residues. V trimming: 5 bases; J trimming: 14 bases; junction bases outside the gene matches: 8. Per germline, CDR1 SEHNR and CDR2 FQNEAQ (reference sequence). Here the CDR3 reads CASSAMRELYF. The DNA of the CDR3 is TGTGCCAGCAGCGCCATGCGGGAGCTTTACTTC. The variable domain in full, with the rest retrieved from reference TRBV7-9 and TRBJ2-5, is DTGVSQNPRHKITKRGQNVTFRCDPISEHNRLYWYRQTLGQGPEFLTYFQNEAQLEKSRLLSDRFSAERPKGSFSTLEIQRTEQGDSAMYLCASSAMRELYFGPGTRLLVL.

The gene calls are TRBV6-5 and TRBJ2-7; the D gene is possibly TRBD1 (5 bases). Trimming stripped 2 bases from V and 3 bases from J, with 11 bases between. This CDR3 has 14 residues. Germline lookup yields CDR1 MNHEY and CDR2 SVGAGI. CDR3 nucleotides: TGTGCCAGCAGTTACCTGGGGCTAAGCTACGAGCAGTACTTC. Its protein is CASSYLGLSYEQYF.

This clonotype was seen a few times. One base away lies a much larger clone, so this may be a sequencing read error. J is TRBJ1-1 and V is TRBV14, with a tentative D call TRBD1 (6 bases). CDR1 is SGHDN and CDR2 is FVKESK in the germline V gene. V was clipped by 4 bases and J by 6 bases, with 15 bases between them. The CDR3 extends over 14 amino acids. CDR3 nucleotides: TGTGCCAGCAGCCCCGTAATCAGGGGTGCTGAAGCTTTCTTT. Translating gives CASSPVIRGAEAFF.

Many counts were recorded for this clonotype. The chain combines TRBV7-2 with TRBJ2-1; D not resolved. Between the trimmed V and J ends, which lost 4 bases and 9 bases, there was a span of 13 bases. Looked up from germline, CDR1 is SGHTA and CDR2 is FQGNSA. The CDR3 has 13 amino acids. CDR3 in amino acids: CASSSPRNIEQFF. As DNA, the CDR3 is TGTGCCAGCAGCTCCCCTAGGAACATTGAGCAGTTCTTC. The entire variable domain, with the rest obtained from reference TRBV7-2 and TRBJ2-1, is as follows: GAGVSQSPSNKVTEKGKDVELRCDPISGHTALYWYRQSLGQGLEFLIYFQGNSAPDKSGLPSDRFSAERTGGSVSTLTIQRTQQEDSAVYLCASSSPRNIEQFFGPGTRLTVL.

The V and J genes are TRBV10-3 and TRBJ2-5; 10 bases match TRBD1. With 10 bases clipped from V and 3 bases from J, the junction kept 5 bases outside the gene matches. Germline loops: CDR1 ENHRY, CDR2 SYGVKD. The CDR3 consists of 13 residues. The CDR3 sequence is CATRDRGKETQYF. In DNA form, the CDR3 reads TGTGCCACCCGGGACAGGGGAAAAGAGACCCAGTACTTC.

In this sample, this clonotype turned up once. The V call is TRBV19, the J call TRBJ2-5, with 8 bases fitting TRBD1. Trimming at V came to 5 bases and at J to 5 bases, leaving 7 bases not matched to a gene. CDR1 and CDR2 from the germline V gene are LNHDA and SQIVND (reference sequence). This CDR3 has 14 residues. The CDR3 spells CASSPRTGRETQYF. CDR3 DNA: TGTGCCAGTAGTCCCCGGACAGGGCGGGAGACCCAGTACTTC.

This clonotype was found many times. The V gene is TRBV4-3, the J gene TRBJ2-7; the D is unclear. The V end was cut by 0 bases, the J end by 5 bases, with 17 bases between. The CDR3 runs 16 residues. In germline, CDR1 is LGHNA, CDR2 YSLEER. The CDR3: CASSQDFGPGSNEQYF. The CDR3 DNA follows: TGCGCCAGCAGCCAAGATTTTGGACCCGGATCGAACGAGCAGTACTTC.

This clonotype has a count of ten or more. CDR3 amino acids: CATSDHPGQGQETQYF. Written as DNA, the CDR3 is TGTGCCACCAGTGATCATCCGGGACAGGGTCAAGAGACCCAGTACTTC. The rearrangement joins TRBV24-1 to TRBJ2-5, with 9 bases aligning to TRBD1. CDR1 and CDR2 from the germline V gene are KGHDR and SFDVKD. V dropped 3 bases and J dropped 2; count of bases not matched to a gene: 6. This CDR3 contains 16 residues.

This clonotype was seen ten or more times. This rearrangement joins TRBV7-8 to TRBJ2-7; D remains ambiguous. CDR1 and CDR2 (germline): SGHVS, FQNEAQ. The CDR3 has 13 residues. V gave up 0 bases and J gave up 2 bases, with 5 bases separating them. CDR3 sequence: CASSLAPPYEQYF. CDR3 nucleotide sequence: TGTGCCAGCAGCTTAGCGCCGCCCTACGAGCAGTACTTC.

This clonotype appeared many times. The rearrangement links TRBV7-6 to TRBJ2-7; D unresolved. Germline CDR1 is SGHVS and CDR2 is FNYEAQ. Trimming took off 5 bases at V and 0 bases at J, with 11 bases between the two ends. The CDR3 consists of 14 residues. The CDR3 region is CASSERKSSYEQYF. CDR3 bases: TGTGCCAGCAGCGAAAGAAAGAGCTCCTACGAGCAGTACTTC.

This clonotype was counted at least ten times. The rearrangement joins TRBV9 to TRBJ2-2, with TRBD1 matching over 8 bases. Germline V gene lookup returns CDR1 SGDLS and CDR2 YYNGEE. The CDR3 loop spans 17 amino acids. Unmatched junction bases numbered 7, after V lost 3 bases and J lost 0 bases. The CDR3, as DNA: TGTGCCAGCAGCGCTTCAAAACAGGGGGCGAACACCGGGGAGCTGTTTTTT. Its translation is CASSASKQGANTGELFF.

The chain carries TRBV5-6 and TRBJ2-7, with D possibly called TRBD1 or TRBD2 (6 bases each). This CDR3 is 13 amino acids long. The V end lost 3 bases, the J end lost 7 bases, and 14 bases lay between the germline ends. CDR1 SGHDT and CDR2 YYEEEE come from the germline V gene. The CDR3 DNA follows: TGTGCCAGCAGCTCGGGGGCGGGACGGGAGCAGTACTTC. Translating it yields CASSSGAGREQYF.

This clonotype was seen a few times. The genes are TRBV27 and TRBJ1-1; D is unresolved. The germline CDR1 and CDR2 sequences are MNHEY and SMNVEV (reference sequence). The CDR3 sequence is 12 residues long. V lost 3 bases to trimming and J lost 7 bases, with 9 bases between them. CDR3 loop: CASSFRRHEAFF. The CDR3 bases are TGTGCCAGCAGTTTCAGGCGGCATGAAGCTTTCTTT.

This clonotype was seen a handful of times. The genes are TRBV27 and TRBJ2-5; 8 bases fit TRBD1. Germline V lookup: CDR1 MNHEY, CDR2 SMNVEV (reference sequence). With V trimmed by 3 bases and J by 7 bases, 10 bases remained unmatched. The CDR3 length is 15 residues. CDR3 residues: CASSFRTGPWGTQYF. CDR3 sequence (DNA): TGTGCCAGCAGTTTTAGGACAGGGCCCTGGGGGACCCAGTACTTC.

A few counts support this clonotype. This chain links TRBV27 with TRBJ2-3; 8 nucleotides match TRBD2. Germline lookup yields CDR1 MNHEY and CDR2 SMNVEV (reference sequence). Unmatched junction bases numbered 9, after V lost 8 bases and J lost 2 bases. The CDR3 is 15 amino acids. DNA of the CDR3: TGTGCCAGCGGAGAGACTAGCGCTTACACAGATACGCAGTATTTT. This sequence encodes CASGETSAYTDTQYF.

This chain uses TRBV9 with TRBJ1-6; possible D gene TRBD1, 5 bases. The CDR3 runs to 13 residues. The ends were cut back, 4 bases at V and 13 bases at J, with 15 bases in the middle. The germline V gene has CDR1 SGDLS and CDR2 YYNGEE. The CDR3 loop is CASSPWGGSPLHF. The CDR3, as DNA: TGTGCCAGCAGCCCCTGGGGGGGATCCCCCCTCCACTTT.

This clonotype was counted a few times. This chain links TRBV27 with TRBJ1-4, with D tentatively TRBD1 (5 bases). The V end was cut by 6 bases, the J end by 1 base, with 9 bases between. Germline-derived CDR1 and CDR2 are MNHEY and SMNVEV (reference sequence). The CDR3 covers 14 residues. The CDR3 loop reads CASSPGGTNEKLFF. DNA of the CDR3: TGTGCCAGCAGCCCCGGGGGAACTAATGAAAAACTGTTTTTT.

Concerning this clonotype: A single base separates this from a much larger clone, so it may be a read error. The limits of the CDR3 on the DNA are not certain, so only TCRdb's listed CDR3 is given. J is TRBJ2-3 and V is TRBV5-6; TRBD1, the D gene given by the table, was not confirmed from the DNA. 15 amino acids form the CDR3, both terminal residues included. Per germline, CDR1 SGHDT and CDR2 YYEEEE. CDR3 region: CASSFGTGSPDTRYF.

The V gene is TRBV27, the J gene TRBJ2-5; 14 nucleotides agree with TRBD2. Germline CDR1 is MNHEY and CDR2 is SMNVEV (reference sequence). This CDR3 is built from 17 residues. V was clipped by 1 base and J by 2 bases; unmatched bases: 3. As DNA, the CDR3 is TGTGCCAGCAGTTTATTTTGGACTAGCGGGGGGCAAGAGACCCAGTACTTC. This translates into CASSLFWTSGGQETQYF.

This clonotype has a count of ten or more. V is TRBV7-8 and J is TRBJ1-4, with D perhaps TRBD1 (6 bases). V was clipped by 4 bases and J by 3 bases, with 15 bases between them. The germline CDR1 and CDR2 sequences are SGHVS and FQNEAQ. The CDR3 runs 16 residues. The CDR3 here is CASSSDRGLANEKLFF. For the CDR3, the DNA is TGTGCCAGCAGCTCGGACAGAGGCCTAGCTAATGAAAAACTGTTTTTT.

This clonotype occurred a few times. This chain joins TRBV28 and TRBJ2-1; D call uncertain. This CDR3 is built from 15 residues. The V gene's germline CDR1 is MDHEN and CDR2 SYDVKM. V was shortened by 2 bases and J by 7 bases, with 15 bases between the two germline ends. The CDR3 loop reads CASSLVGEDGNEQFF. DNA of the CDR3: TGTGCCAGCAGTTTAGTAGGTGAGGATGGGAATGAGCAGTTCTTC.